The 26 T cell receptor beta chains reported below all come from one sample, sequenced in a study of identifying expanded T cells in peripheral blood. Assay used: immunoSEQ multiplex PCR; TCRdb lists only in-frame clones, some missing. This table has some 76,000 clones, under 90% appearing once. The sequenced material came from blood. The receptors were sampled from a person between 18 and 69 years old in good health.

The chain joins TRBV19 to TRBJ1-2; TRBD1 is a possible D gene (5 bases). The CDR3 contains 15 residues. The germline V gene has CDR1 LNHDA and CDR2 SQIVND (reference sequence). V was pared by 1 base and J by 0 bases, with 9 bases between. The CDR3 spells CASSIGGSTNYGYTF. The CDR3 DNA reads TGTGCCAGTAGTATAGGGGGCAGCACTAACTATGGCTACACCTTC.

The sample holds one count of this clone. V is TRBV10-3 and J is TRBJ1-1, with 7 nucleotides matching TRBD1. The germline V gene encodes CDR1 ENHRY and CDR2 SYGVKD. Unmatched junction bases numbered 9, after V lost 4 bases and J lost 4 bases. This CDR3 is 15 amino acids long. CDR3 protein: CAISASTGEATEAFF. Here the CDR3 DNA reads TGTGCCATCAGTGCCTCTACAGGGGAGGCCACTGAAGCTTTCTTT.

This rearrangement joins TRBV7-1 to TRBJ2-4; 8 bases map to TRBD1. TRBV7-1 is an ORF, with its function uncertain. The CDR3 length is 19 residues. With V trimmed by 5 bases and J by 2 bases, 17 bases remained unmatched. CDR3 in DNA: TGTGCCAGCAGCCCGGACAGGGTAGGCCCCTTTGTATCCAAAAACATTCAGTACTTC. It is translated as CASSPDRVGPFVSKNIQYF.

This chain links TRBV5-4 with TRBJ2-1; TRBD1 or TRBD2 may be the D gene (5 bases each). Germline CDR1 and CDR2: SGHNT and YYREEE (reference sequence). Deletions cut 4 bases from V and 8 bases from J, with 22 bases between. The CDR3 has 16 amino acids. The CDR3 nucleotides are TGTGCCAGCAGCCCCACGGGACCCAGTTATGTCGATGAGCAGTTCTTC. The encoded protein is CASSPTGPSYVDEQFF.

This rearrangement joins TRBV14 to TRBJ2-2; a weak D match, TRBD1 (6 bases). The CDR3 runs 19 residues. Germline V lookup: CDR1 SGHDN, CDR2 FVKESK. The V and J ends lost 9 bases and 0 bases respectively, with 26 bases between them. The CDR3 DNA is TGTGCCAGGAAGGGACAACCACAGGGTGGGGCCCCGAACACCGGGGAGCTGTTTTTT. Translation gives CARKGQPQGGAPNTGELFF.

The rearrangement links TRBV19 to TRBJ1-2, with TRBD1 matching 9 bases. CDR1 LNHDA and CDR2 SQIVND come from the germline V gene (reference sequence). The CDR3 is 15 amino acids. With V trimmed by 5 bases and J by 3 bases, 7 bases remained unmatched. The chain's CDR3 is CASSPTGGLDYGYTF. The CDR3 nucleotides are TGTGCCAGTAGTCCAACAGGGGGCCTTGACTATGGCTACACCTTC. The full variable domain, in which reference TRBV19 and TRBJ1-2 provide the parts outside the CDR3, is DGGITQSPKYLFRKEGQNVTLSCEQNLNHDAMYWYRQDPGQGLRLIYYSQIVNDFQKGDIAEGYSVSREKKESFPLTVTSAQKNPTAFYLCASSPTGGLDYGYTFGSGTRLTVV.

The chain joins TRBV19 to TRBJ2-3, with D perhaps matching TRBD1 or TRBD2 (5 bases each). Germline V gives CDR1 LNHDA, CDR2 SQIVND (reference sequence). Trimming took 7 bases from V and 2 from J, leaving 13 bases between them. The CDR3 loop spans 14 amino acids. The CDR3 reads CASTTGRNTDTQYF. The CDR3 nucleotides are TGTGCCAGTACCACGGGGCGAAACACAGATACGCAGTATTTT. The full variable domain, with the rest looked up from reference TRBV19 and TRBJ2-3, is DGGITQSPKYLFRKEGQNVTLSCEQNLNHDAMYWYRQDPGQGLRLIYYSQIVNDFQKGDIAEGYSVSREKKESFPLTVTSAQKNPTAFYLCASTTGRNTDTQYFGPGTRLTVL.

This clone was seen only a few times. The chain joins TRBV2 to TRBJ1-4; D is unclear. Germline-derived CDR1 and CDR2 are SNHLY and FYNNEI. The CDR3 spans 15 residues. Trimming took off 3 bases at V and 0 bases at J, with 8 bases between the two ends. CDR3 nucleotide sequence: TGTGCCAGCAGTGACGTGGGGACAACTAATGAAAAACTGTTTTTT. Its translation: CASSDVGTTNEKLFF.

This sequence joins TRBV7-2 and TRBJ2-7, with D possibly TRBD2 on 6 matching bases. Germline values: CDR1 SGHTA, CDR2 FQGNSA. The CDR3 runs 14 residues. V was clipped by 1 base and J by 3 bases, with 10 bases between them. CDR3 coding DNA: TGTGCCAGCAGCTTAGGGGACTTTGGCTACGAGCAGTACTTC. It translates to CASSLGDFGYEQYF.

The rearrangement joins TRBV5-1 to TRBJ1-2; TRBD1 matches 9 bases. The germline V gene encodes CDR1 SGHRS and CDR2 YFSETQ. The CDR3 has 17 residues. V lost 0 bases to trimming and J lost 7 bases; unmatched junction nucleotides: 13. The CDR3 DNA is TGCGCCAGCAGCTTGGCCAGTGGTGTACAGGGGGCAGGTGGCTACACCTTC. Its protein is CASSLASGVQGAGGYTF.

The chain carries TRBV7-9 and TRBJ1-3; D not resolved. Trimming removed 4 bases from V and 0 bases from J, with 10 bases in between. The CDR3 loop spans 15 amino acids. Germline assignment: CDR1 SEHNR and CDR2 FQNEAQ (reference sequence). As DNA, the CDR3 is TGTGCCAGCAGCTCGGGAGCCCTCTCTGGAAACACCATATATTTT. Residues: CASSSGALSGNTIYF. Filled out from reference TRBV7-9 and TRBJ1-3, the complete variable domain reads DTGVSQNPRHKITKRGQNVTFRCDPISEHNRLYWYRQTLGQGPEFLTYFQNEAQLEKSRLLSDRFSAERPKGSFSTLEIQRTEQGDSAMYLCASSSGALSGNTIYFGEGSWLTVV.

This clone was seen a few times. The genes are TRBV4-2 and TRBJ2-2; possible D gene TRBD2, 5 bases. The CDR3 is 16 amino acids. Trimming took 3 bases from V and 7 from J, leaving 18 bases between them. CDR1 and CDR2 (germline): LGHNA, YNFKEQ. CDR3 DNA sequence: TGTGCCAGCAGCCAGACCTCGGGGTTCCCGCTCGGGGAGCTGTTTTTT. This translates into CASSQTSGFPLGELFF.

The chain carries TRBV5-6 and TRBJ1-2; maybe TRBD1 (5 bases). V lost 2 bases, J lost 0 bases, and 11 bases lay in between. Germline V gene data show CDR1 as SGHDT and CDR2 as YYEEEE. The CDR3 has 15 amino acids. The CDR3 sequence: CASSFGTGPNYGYTF. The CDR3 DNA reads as TGTGCCAGCAGCTTTGGTACAGGCCCTAACTATGGCTACACCTTC.

The CDR3 bases are TGTGCCACCAGCAGAGATAGAGCCAATGAGCAGTTCTTC. Translated, it gives CATSRDRANEQFF. The chain joins TRBV15 to TRBJ2-1, with unresolved D. The CDR3 consists of 13 residues. The germline gives CDR1 LNHNV, CDR2 YYDKDF (reference sequence). Trimming shortened V by 0 bases and J by 6 bases, and 6 bases separated the two germline ends. The variable domain in full, completed from reference TRBV15 and TRBJ2-1, reads DAMVIQNPRYQVTQFGKPVTLSCSQTLNHNVMYWYQQKSSQAPKLLFHYYDKDFNNEADTPDNFQSRRPNTSFCFLDIRSPGLGDTAMYLCATSRDRANEQFFGPGTRLTVL.

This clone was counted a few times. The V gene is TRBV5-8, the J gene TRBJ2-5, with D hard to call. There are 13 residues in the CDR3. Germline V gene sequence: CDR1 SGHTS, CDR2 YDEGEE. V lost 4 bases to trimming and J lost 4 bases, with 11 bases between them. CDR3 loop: CASSLESPETQYF. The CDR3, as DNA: TGTGCCAGCAGCCTAGAGTCCCCAGAGACCCAGTACTTC.

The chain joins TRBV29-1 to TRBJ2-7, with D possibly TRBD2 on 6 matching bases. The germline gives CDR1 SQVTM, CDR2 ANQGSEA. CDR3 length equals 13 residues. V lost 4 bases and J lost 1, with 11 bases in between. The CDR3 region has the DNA TGCAGCGTTGTGGTCCGGGGGTCCTACGAGCAGTACTTC. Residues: CSVVVRGSYEQYF.

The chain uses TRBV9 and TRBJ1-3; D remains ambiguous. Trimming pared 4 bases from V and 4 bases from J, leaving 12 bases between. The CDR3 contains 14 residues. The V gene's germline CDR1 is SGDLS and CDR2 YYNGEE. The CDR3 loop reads CASSPRSRGNTIYF. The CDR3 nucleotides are TGTGCCAGCAGCCCGCGTAGTCGAGGAAACACCATATATTTT. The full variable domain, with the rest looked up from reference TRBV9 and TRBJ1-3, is DSGVTQTPKHLITATGQRVTLRCSPRSGDLSVYWYQQSLDQGLQFLIQYYNGEERAKGNILERFSAQQFPDLHSELNLSSLELGDSALYFCASSPRSRGNTIYFGEGSWLTVV.

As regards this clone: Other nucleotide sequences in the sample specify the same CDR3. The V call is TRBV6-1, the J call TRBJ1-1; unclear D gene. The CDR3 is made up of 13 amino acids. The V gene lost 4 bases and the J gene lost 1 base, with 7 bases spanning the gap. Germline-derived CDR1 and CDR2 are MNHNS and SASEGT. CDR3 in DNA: TGTGCCAGCAGTGCCAATTGGAACACTGAAGCTTTCTTT. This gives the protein CASSANWNTEAFF.

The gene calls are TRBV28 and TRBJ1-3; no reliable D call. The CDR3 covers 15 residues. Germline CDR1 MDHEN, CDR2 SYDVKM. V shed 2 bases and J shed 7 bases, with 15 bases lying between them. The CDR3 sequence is CASSLPETLGNTIYF. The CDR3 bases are TGTGCCAGCAGTTTACCTGAGACCCTGGGGAACACCATATATTTT.

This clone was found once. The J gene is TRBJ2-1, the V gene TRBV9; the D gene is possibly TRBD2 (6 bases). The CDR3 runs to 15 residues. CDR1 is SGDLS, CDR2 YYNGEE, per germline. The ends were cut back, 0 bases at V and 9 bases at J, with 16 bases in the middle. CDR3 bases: TGTGCCAGCAGCGTAGAATTCGGGACGGGAGCTGAGCAGTTCTTC. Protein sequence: CASSVEFGTGAEQFF.

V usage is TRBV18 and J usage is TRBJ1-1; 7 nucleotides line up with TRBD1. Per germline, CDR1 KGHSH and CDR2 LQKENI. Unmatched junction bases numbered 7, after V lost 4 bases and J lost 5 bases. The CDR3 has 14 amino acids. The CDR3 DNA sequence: TGTGCCAGCTCACTCACAGGGGTGAGGACTGAAGCTTTCTTT. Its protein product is CASSLTGVRTEAFF.

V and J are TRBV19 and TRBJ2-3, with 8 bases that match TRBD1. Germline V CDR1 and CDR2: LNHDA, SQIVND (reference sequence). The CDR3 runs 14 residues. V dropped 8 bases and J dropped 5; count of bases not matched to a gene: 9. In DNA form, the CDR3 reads TGTGCCAGTTCCAGACAGGGGCGAGGAGATACGCAGTATTTT. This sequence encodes CASSRQGRGDTQYF.

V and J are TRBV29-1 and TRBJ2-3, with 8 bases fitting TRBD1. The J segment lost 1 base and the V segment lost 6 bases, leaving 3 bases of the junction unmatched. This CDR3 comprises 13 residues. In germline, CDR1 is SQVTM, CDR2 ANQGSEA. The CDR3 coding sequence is TGCAGCGTGCTGACAGGGGGCACAGATACGCAGTATTTT. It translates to CSVLTGGTDTQYF.

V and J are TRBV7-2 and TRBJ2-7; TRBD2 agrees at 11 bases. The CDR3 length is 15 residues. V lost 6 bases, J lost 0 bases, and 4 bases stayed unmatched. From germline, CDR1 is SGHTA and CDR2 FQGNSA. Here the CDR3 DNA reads TGTGCCAGCAGTCCTACTAGCGGGAGCTCCTACGAGCAGTACTTC. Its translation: CASSPTSGSSYEQYF.

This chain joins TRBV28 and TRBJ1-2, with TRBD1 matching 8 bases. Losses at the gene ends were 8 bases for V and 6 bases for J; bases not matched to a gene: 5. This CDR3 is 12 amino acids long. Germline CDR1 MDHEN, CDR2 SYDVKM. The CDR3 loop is CASRTGTDGYTF. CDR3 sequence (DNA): TGTGCCAGCCGGACAGGGACCGATGGCTACACCTTC.

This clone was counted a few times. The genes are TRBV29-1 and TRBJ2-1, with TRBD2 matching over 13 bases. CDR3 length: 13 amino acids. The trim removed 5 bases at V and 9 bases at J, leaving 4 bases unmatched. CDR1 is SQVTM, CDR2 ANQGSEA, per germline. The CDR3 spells CSVLTSGRIEQFF. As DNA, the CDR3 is TGCAGCGTTCTGACTAGCGGGAGGATTGAGCAGTTCTTC.